The 8 T cell receptor beta chains listed next were all sequenced from one sample in a study of T cell repertoires in cytomegalovirus infection. MiXCR, applied by TCRdb to the reads, yields one record per CDR3 protein. Among 550,000 to 850,000 distinct CDR3 sequences listed, roughly 33% were seen once. Their target antigens are unknown. This material consisted of cultured PBMCs, taken from culture after CMV antigen stimulation. All receptors derive from a human donor in good health (CMV status not recorded). Some clones in this sample may be carry-over from other donors' samples.

In the case of this clonotype: Possible read error: a much larger clone is one base away. The chain joins TRBV7-2 to TRBJ1-4; D unclear. The CDR3 sequence is 14 residues long. V lost 3 bases, J lost 10 bases, and 15 bases lay in between. The germline V gene has CDR1 SGHTA and CDR2 FQGNSA. Here the CDR3 DNA reads TGTGCCAGCAGCTTTGGCATCGGGCTAAGAAAACTGTTTTTT. This encodes CASSFGIGLRKLFF.

The chain employs TRBV6-2 or TRBV6-3 and TRBJ2-7; tentative D call: TRBD1 (6 bases). The germline CDR1 and CDR2 sequences are MNHEY and SVGEGT. This CDR3 is 13 amino acids long. Between the trimmed V and J ends, which lost 6 bases and 0 bases, there was a span of 9 bases. For the CDR3, the DNA is TGTGCCAGCAGAGACAGGACCTCCTACGAGCAGTACTTC. It encodes CASRDRTSYEQYF.

The chain couples TRBV6-6 to TRBJ2-7; 7 nucleotides agree with TRBD2. CDR1 is MNHNY, CDR2 SVGAGI, per germline (reference sequence). The CDR3 is 14 residues long. The junction had 12 bases not matched to a gene; V was cut back by 6 bases and J by 7 bases. Here the CDR3 reads CASRQLAPRSEQYF. DNA for the CDR3: TGTGCCAGCAGACAACTAGCGCCGAGATCGGAGCAGTACTTC.

This clonotype was recorded once. The genes are TRBV19 and TRBJ1-1, with D possibly TRBD1 on 5 matching bases. Per germline, CDR1 LNHDA and CDR2 SQIVND (reference sequence). The CDR3 covers 12 residues. Trimming shortened V by 9 bases and J by 6 bases, and 14 bases separated the two germline ends. The CDR3 region has the DNA TGTGCCAGCTTCGACAGACCCGCTGAAGCTTTCTTT. Amino acid sequence: CASFDRPAEAFF.

This clonotype has just one count. The gene calls are TRBV20-1 and TRBJ2-2, with 9 bases identical to TRBD2. This CDR3 comprises 15 residues. After removal of 6 bases from V and 8 bases from J, the junction contained 13 bases not matched to a gene. CDR1 is DFQATT and CDR2 is SNEGSKA in the germline V gene (reference sequence). The CDR3 is CSAALLAGFGGELFF. The CDR3 bases are TGCAGTGCCGCCCTGCTAGCGGGGTTCGGTGGGGAGCTGTTTTTT.

This chain connects TRBV20-1 to TRBJ2-1; 7 bases map to TRBD2. The germline CDR1 and CDR2 sequences are DFQATT and SNEGSKA (reference sequence). V trimming: 5 bases; J trimming: 6 bases; junction bases outside the gene matches: 10. CDR3 length equals 14 residues. CDR3 amino acids: CSAPSGLVSNEQFF. CDR3 DNA sequence: TGCAGTGCTCCCTCTGGACTAGTCTCCAATGAGCAGTTCTTC.

This clonotype is a singleton in its sample. The CDR3 does not close with the conserved phenylalanine or tryptophan, likely indicating a read error. The chain links TRBV11-2 to TRBJ1-1; possible D gene TRBD1, 5 bases. CDR3 length: 14 amino acids. Germline V gene sequence: CDR1 SGHAT, CDR2 FQNNGV. With 2 bases removed from V and 3 bases from J, the gap between germline ends came to 10 bases. CDR3 loop: CASSLSREHTEAFS. The CDR3 coding sequence is TGTGCCAGCAGCTTATCCAGGGAGCACACTGAAGCTTTCTCT.

This clonotype appeared many times. This chain connects TRBV7-6 to TRBJ1-5; D uncertain. Trimming removed 5 bases from V and 4 bases from J, with 9 bases in between. Germline V lookup: CDR1 SGHVS, CDR2 FNYEAQ. The CDR3 runs to 13 residues. The CDR3 spells CASSPDLNQPQHF. DNA of the CDR3: TGTGCCAGCAGCCCGGACCTGAATCAGCCCCAGCATTTT.